These 27 T cell receptor beta chains came from one sample sequenced in a study of T cells after yellow fever vaccination. Each CDR3 protein gets one entry after TCRdb re-called the 5' RACE reads with MiXCR. Seen here are hundreds of thousands of distinct CDR3 sequences, approximately 12% observed once, and the top ten hold roughly 13%. The source was PBMCs, collected on the day of the yellow fever booster vaccination. Source of these receptors: a man aged 25 to 40 who received the YFV17D yellow fever vaccine.

Many counts were recorded for this clonotype. The CDR3 reads CASSLWWPMVGQAEWVTEAFF. CDR3 in DNA: TGTGCCAGCAGCCTTTGGTGGCCCATGGTGGGACAGGCTGAGTGGGTCACTGAAGCTTTCTTT. V is TRBV3-1 and J is TRBJ1-1; 8 positions agree with TRBD1. In germline, CDR1 is LGHDT, CDR2 YNNKEL (reference sequence). This CDR3 contains 21 residues. J lost 4 bases, V lost 4 bases, and 26 bases had no gene match.

The rearrangement links TRBV11-2 to TRBJ2-7, with a tentative D call TRBD1 (5 bases). The CDR3 is made up of 13 amino acids. V shed 1 base and J shed 5 bases, with 9 bases lying between them. Germline V gene lookup returns CDR1 SGHAT and CDR2 FQNNGV. CDR3 region: CASSLGQPNEQYF. As DNA, the CDR3 is TGTGCCAGCAGCTTAGGACAGCCGAACGAGCAGTACTTC.

J is TRBJ2-1 and V is TRBV9; D unresolved. This CDR3 has 14 residues. Germline CDR1 and CDR2: SGDLS and YYNGEE. V was clipped by 1 base and J by 8 bases, with 13 bases between them. This chain's CDR3 is CASSVRPQPDEQFF. CDR3 nucleotides: TGTGCCAGCAGCGTACGGCCACAGCCCGATGAGCAGTTCTTC.

This clonotype was picked up a small number of times. J is TRBJ2-1 and V is TRBV7-2; TRBD2 aligns across 11 bases. This CDR3 region has 17 residues. Germline values: CDR1 SGHTA, CDR2 FQGNSA. Losses at the gene ends were 5 bases for V and 8 bases for J; bases not matched to a gene: 14. The CDR3 reads CASSPRLAGLSGDEQFF. CDR3 nucleotide sequence: TGTGCCAGCAGCCCACGACTAGCGGGACTGTCAGGCGATGAGCAGTTCTTC.

Ten or more counts support this clonotype. This chain connects TRBV5-1 to TRBJ2-1, with D tentatively TRBD2 (5 bases). Germline V lookup: CDR1 SGHRS, CDR2 YFSETQ. This CDR3 region has 15 residues. With 2 bases removed from V and 4 bases from J, the gap between germline ends came to 13 bases. For the CDR3, the DNA is TGCGCCAGCAGCTTAAAAGCGGATCTATACAATGAGCAGTTCTTC. It codes for CASSLKADLYNEQFF.

This clonotype was detected ten times or more. The V and J genes are TRBV5-1 and TRBJ2-1; 9 nucleotides line up with TRBD2. The CDR3 totals 15 residues. CDR1 is SGHRS, CDR2 YFSETQ, per germline. The trim removed 0 bases at V and 5 bases at J, leaving 3 bases unmatched. In DNA form, the CDR3 reads TGCGCCAGCAGCTTGGAGCTAGCGGGAAACAATGAGCAGTTCTTC. Protein sequence: CASSLELAGNNEQFF.

V usage is TRBV15 and J usage is TRBJ1-6; no clear D. In germline, CDR1 is LNHNV, CDR2 YYDKDF (reference sequence). This CDR3 has 14 amino acids. Trimming stripped 0 bases from V and 10 bases from J, with 10 bases between. The CDR3 nucleotides read TGTGCCACCAGCAGAGATGGCGGGGTCTCACCCCTCCACTTT. It is translated as CATSRDGGVSPLHF.

This clonotype was counted a few times. V and J are TRBV9 and TRBJ1-6, with 9 bases identical to TRBD1. CDR1 is SGDLS and CDR2 is YYNGEE in the germline V gene. V lost 3 bases and J lost 7; bases outside the gene matches: 2. The CDR3 extends over 14 amino acids. The CDR3 loop reads CASSGGTGNSPLHF. The CDR3 region has the DNA TGTGCCAGCAGCGGCGGGACAGGGAATTCACCCCTCCACTTT.

The chain combines TRBV10-3 with TRBJ2-3; D gene unclear. The CDR3 spans 13 residues. Germline lookup yields CDR1 ENHRY and CDR2 SYGVKD. Trimming pared 6 bases from V and 2 bases from J, leaving 9 bases between. CDR3 in DNA: TGTGCCATCAGCGCCCGCGACACAGATACGCAGTATTTT. This sequence encodes CAISARDTDTQYF.

This clonotype was found a few times. The gene calls are TRBV28 and TRBJ2-7; 8 nucleotides agree with TRBD2. The ends lost 5 bases at V and 2 bases at J; junction bases unmatched: 8. CDR1 is MDHEN, CDR2 SYDVKM, per germline. The CDR3 extends over 15 amino acids. The CDR3 nucleotides read TGTGCCAGCAGTATTGAAGCGGGAGATCCCTACGAGCAGTACTTC. It yields the protein CASSIEAGDPYEQYF.

This chain links TRBV5-1 with TRBJ2-7; D unclear. Trimming shortened V by 7 bases and J by 5 bases, and 13 bases separated the two germline ends. The CDR3 has 12 residues. The germline V gene has CDR1 SGHRS and CDR2 YFSETQ. Written as DNA, the CDR3 is TGCGCCAGCGTCGATTACGCGGACGAGCAGTACTTC. Protein product: CASVDYADEQYF.

The chain carries TRBV24-1 and TRBJ1-2; TRBD1 might be the D (5 bases). The CDR3 consists of 15 residues. The germline V gene encodes CDR1 KGHDR and CDR2 SFDVKD. The V end lost 3 bases, the J end lost 4 bases, and 14 bases lay between the germline ends. CDR3 amino acids: CATSDTRTGGYGYTF. In DNA, the CDR3 is TGTGCCACCAGTGATACGCGAACAGGCGGCTATGGCTACACCTTC.

This clonotype was seen a few times. V is TRBV7-9 and J is TRBJ1-1; D uncertain. This CDR3 is built from 16 residues. Per the germline V gene, CDR1 is SEHNR and CDR2 is FQNEAQ (reference sequence). V gave up 0 bases and J gave up 0 bases, with 11 bases separating them. The CDR3 loop is CASSLAPPHVNTEAFF. CDR3 bases: TGTGCCAGCAGCTTAGCCCCTCCACACGTGAACACTGAAGCTTTCTTT. The full variable domain, with the rest looked up from reference TRBV7-9 and TRBJ1-1, is DTGVSQNPRHKITKRGQNVTFRCDPISEHNRLYWYRQTLGQGPEFLTYFQNEAQLEKSRLLSDRFSAERPKGSFSTLEIQRTEQGDSAMYLCASSLAPPHVNTEAFFGQGTRLTVV.

This clonotype occurred a few times. This chain links TRBV10-3 with TRBJ2-4; possibly TRBD1 for D (6 bases). Germline lookup yields CDR1 ENHRY and CDR2 SYGVKD. This CDR3 spans 12 amino acids. The V end was cut by 4 bases, the J end by 11 bases, with 12 bases between. The DNA of the CDR3 is TGTGCCATCAGTGCGACAGGCAATTTTCAGTACTTC. This sequence encodes CAISATGNFQYF.

CDR3 protein: CASSQDWGGGELFF. CDR3 nucleotide sequence: TGCGCCAGCAGCCAAGATTGGGGTGGGGGGGAGCTGTTTTTT. The chain couples TRBV4-1 to TRBJ2-2; no clear D. The CDR3 totals 14 residues. The germline gives CDR1 MGHRA, CDR2 YSYEKL. V lost 0 bases, J lost 8 bases, and 10 bases lay in between.

With regard to this clonotype: The junction does not match germline at one end; this may be a read error. The rearrangement uses TRBV20-1 and TRBJ1-5; D call uncertain. Germline CDR1 and CDR2: DFQATT and SNEGSKA (reference sequence). CDR3 length equals 16 residues. CDR3: CCARDQSPRGNQPQHF. The CDR3 bases are TGCTGTGCTAGAGATCAATCCCCGAGAGGCAATCAGCCCCAGCATTTT.

The chain uses TRBV28 and TRBJ2-7, with 8 nucleotides matching TRBD1. Germline CDR1 MDHEN, CDR2 SYDVKM. V was pared by 10 bases and J by 4 bases, with 15 bases of the junction left unmatched. The CDR3 consists of 15 residues. CDR3 sequence: CATQRTPTGDYEQYF. CDR3 in DNA: TGTGCCACCCAGCGAACCCCGACAGGGGATTACGAGCAGTACTTC.

This clonotype showed up just a few times. The chain joins TRBV20-1 to TRBJ2-1; 8 nucleotides agree with TRBD2. This CDR3 spans 15 amino acids. The junction had 9 bases not matched to a gene; V was cut back by 0 bases and J by 8 bases. Germline values: CDR1 DFQATT, CDR2 SNEGSKA (reference sequence). The CDR3 DNA follows: TGCAGTGCTAGAGATCTAAGTAGCGGGGTGGATGAGCAGTTCTTC. Protein: CSARDLSSGVDEQFF.

This clonotype was picked up a small number of times. The chain links TRBV25-1 to TRBJ2-1, with D possibly being TRBD1 or TRBD2 (5 bases each). The CDR3 is 12 amino acids. In germline, CDR1 is MGHDK, CDR2 SYGVNS. Trimming took off 7 bases at V and 6 bases at J, with 10 bases between the two ends. The CDR3 coding sequence is TGTGCCAGCACTGGGGACCTCAATGAGCAGTTCTTC. The encoded protein is CASTGDLNEQFF.

V and J are TRBV5-1 and TRBJ2-5, with 16 bases that match TRBD2. The trim removed 3 bases at V and 5 bases at J, leaving 19 bases unmatched. The germline V gene encodes CDR1 SGHRS and CDR2 YFSETQ. CDR3 length equals 21 residues. The CDR3 is CASSSSITGTSGRAGLETQYF. CDR3 nucleotide sequence: TGCGCCAGCAGCTCTTCTATTACCGGGACTAGCGGGAGGGCCGGATTGGAGACCCAGTACTTC.

The genes are TRBV2 and TRBJ2-1; 9 bases line up with TRBD1. The J segment lost 3 bases and the V segment lost 2 bases, leaving 11 bases of the junction unmatched. Germline loops: CDR1 SNHLY, CDR2 FYNNEI. The CDR3 loop spans 18 amino acids. The CDR3 bases are TGTGCCAGCAGTGAAAGAAAGGGGGGACAGGGAGTCTACAATGAGCAGTTCTTC. Translated, it gives CASSERKGGQGVYNEQFF.

This clonotype was detected only a few times. The chain combines TRBV28 with TRBJ2-7, with a weak D call TRBD2 (6 bases). The ends were cut back, 5 bases at V and 8 bases at J, with 19 bases in the middle. CDR3 length: 14 residues. From germline, CDR1 is MDHEN and CDR2 SYDVKM. This CDR3 is CASSPQLALTQQYF. CDR3 bases: TGTGCCAGCAGTCCGCAACTAGCTCTGACGCAGCAGTACTTC.

The genes are TRBV19 and TRBJ2-1; possibly TRBD2 for D (6 bases). The V gene's germline CDR1 is LNHDA and CDR2 SQIVND (reference sequence). This CDR3 is built from 15 residues. V dropped 6 bases and J dropped 5 bases, with 17 bases sitting between them. CDR3 amino acids: CASSQSGLLNNEQFF. The CDR3 nucleotides read TGTGCCAGTAGCCAATCGGGACTTCTTAACAATGAGCAGTTCTTC.

This clonotype appeared a few times. The V and J genes are TRBV7-2 and TRBJ1-2; the match to TRBD1 covers 8 bases. The CDR3 runs to 14 residues. From germline, CDR1 is SGHTA and CDR2 FQGNSA. J lost 4 bases, V lost 5 bases, and 6 bases had no gene match. CDR3: CASSARQGSYGYTF. The CDR3 coding sequence is TGTGCCAGCAGCGCCCGACAGGGGTCCTATGGCTACACCTTC. Combining the CDR3 with reference TRBV7-2 and TRBJ1-2 gives the whole variable domain GAGVSQSPSNKVTEKGKDVELRCDPISGHTALYWYRQSLGQGLEFLIYFQGNSAPDKSGLPSDRFSAERTGGSVSTLTIQRTQQEDSAVYLCASSARQGSYGYTFGSGTRLTVV.

The gene calls are TRBV5-4 and TRBJ2-2; 9 bases map to TRBD2. CDR3 length: 15 residues. Germline V CDR1 and CDR2: SGHNT, YYREEE (reference sequence). J gave up 4 bases and V 5 bases, and 6 bases lay outside the gene matches. This CDR3 is CASRIAGAATGELFF. The CDR3 DNA reads TGTGCCAGCAGGATAGCGGGAGCAGCCACCGGGGAGCTGTTTTTT.

This clonotype has a handful of counts. The CDR3 sequence: CASSTKQGRETQYF. The CDR3 DNA reads TGTGCCAGTAGTACGAAACAGGGGCGCGAGACCCAGTACTTC. The chain has TRBV19 and TRBJ2-5, with 7 nucleotides matching TRBD1. The V gene end was trimmed by 4 bases and the J gene end by 5 bases; junction bases not matched to a gene: 7. The CDR3 totals 14 residues. In germline, CDR1 is LNHDA, CDR2 SQIVND (reference sequence).

The V and J genes are TRBV5-1 and TRBJ2-3; D may be TRBD1 (5 bases). CDR3 size: 14 residues. Deletions cut 0 bases from V and 6 bases from J, with 11 bases between. The germline V gene encodes CDR1 SGHRS and CDR2 YFSETQ. The CDR3 sequence: CASSLASGADTQYF. DNA of the CDR3: TGCGCCAGCAGCTTGGCCAGTGGGGCGGATACGCAGTATTTT.